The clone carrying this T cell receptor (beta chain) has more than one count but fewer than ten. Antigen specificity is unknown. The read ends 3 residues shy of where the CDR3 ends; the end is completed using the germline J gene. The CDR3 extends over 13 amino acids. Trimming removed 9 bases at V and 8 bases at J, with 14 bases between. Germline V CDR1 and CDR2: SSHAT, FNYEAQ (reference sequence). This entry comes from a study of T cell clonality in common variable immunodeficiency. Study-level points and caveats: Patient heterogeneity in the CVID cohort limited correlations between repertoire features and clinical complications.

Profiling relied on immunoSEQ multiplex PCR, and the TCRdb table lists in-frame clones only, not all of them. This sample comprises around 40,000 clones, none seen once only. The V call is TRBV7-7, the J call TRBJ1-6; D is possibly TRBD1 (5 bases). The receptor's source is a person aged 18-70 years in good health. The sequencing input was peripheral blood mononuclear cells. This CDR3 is CASSPGGDSPLHF. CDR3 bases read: TGTGCCAGTTCTCCGGGGGGGGATTCACCC. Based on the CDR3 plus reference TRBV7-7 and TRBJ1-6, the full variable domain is GAGVSQSPRYKVTKRGQDVTLRCDPISSHATLYWYQQALGQGPEFLTYFNYEAQPDKSGLPSDRFSAERPEGSISTLTIQRTEQRDSAMYRCASSPGGDSPLHFGNGTRLTVT.